The 24 T cell receptor beta chains below were found in one sample sequenced in a study of blood T cell repertoires in COVID-19. This table comes from immunoSEQ multiplex PCR, and its TCRdb copy is limited to in-frame clones, with some not included. Of a few hundred thousand clones listed, more than 85% are singletons. Sequencing was carried out using PBMCs or T cells enriched from blood (not recorded which). Receptors originate from a woman aged 30 to 39 who had recovered from COVID-19.

The genes are TRBV2 and TRBJ1-5; 7 nucleotides agree with TRBD1. The CDR3 is made up of 15 amino acids. The V segment lost 2 bases and the J segment 4 bases; nucleotides outside the gene matches: 5. CDR1 and CDR2 (germline): SNHLY, FYNNEI. The CDR3 DNA reads as TGTGCCAGCAGTGAATTCGGGACAGCGAATCAGCCCCAGCATTTT. Amino acids: CASSEFGTANQPQHF.

This clone was seen only once. The chain uses TRBV11-2 and TRBJ1-2, with TRBD1 matching 10 bases. The CDR3 spans 16 residues. CDR1 is SGHAT and CDR2 is FQNNGV in the germline V gene. The junction had 6 bases not matched to a gene; V was cut back by 0 bases and J by 5 bases. The CDR3 region is CASSLDTGQGGYGYTF. Here the CDR3 DNA reads TGTGCCAGCAGCTTAGACACAGGACAGGGGGGGTATGGCTACACCTTC.

This clone was seen just once. The chain combines TRBV4-2 with TRBJ2-2; 10 bases agree with TRBD2. The CDR3 runs 17 residues. V shed 3 bases and J 4 bases; nucleotides not matched to a gene: 8. Germline values: CDR1 LGHNA, CDR2 YNFKEQ. The CDR3 nucleotides read TGTGCCAGCAGCCAGCTAGCGGGGGAGACCCGCACCGGGGAGCTGTTTTTT. Protein product: CASSQLAGETRTGELFF.

The chain employs TRBV3-1 (or the pseudogene TRBV3-2) and TRBJ2-5; 11 bases are shared with TRBD2. This CDR3 has 17 amino acids. Trimming cost V 1 base and J 4 bases; bases outside gene matches: 8. In germline, CDR1 is LGHDT, CDR2 YNNKEL (reference sequence). CDR3 sequence reads: CASSQGRTSGGRETQYF. CDR3 nucleotide sequence: TGTGCCAGCAGCCAAGGGCGAACTAGCGGGGGCCGAGAGACCCAGTACTTC.

The J gene is TRBJ1-5, the V gene TRBV9; D remains ambiguous. The CDR3 has 13 residues. Germline CDR1 and CDR2: SGDLS and YYNGEE. The V end lost 0 bases, the J end lost 3 bases, and 4 bases lay between the germline ends. CDR3 coding DNA: TGTGCCAGCAGCGTAGGCGACAATCAGCCCCAGCATTTT. Protein sequence: CASSVGDNQPQHF.

J is TRBJ1-2 and V is TRBV28, with D perhaps matching TRBD1 (6 bases). CDR3 length: 13 residues. In germline, CDR1 is MDHEN, CDR2 SYDVKM. V dropped 6 bases and J dropped 2 bases, with 10 bases sitting between them. DNA of the CDR3: TGTGCCAGCAGCATGGACAGAAACTATGGCTACACCTTC. Amino acid sequence: CASSMDRNYGYTF.

V and J are TRBV5-1 and TRBJ2-7; TRBD2 aligns across 11 bases. The CDR3 loop spans 15 amino acids. Trimming at V came to 4 bases and at J to 2 bases, leaving 5 bases not matched to a gene. Germline V gene data show CDR1 as SGHRS and CDR2 as YFSETQ. CDR3 loop: CASSLGTSGAYEQYF. The CDR3 DNA reads TGCGCCAGCAGCCTCGGGACTAGCGGAGCCTACGAGCAGTACTTC.

The genes are TRBV27 and TRBJ1-2; D remains ambiguous. The CDR3 extends over 16 amino acids. Trimming removed 5 bases from V and 0 bases from J, with 16 bases in between. Germline assignment: CDR1 MNHEY and CDR2 SMNVEV (reference sequence). CDR3 bases: TGTGCCAGCAGTGTCAGCGCTCTCGGGACTAACTATGGCTACACCTTC. It translates to CASSVSALGTNYGYTF.

The chain has TRBV5-1 and TRBJ1-6; D unclear. The CDR3 extends over 17 amino acids. V shed 0 bases and J shed 0 bases, with 10 bases lying between them. CDR1 and CDR2 from the germline V gene are SGHRS and YFSETQ. The CDR3 DNA reads TGCGCCAGCAGCTTGGCATCAGCGAGCTCCTATAATTCACCCCTCCACTTT. This codes for CASSLASASSYNSPLHF.

The rearrangement joins TRBV20-1 to TRBJ2-1; no definite D call. Germline values: CDR1 DFQATT, CDR2 SNEGSKA (reference sequence). This CDR3 is 14 amino acids long. V was cut by 3 bases and J by 0 bases, with 9 bases left in between. CDR3 DNA: TGCAGTGCTAGTGTTTCATCCTCCTACAATGAGCAGTTCTTC. Its translation is CSASVSSSYNEQFF.

The chain carries TRBV30 and TRBJ1-1; D is unclear. From germline, CDR1 is GTSNPN and CDR2 SVGIG (reference sequence). The CDR3 runs to 13 residues. V was pared by 4 bases and J by 4 bases, with 13 bases between. CDR3 nucleotides: TGTGCCTGGATGAGGGCTGTTTTCACTGAAGCTTTCTTT. Its protein product is CAWMRAVFTEAFF.

This clone appeared a few times. The rearrangement joins TRBV29-1 to TRBJ1-2, with TRBD1 identical over 12 bases. This CDR3 is 15 amino acids long. Losses at the gene ends were 6 bases for V and 6 bases for J; bases not matched to a gene: 11. In germline, CDR1 is SQVTM, CDR2 ANQGSEA. The CDR3 DNA reads as TGCAGCGTAGGTGCACCGGGACAGGGGGCCGATGGCTACACCTTC. This encodes CSVGAPGQGADGYTF.

The rearrangement links TRBV20-1 to TRBJ2-1; 7 bases are shared with TRBD2. CDR3 length: 15 residues. CDR1 DFQATT and CDR2 SNEGSKA come from the germline V gene (reference sequence). The junction had 7 bases not matched to a gene; V was cut back by 3 bases and J by 2 bases. CDR3 sequence reads: CSASYLGGAYNEQFF. The CDR3 DNA sequence: TGCAGTGCTAGTTATCTGGGGGGGGCCTACAATGAGCAGTTCTTC.

V is TRBV7-9 and J is TRBJ2-1, with D perhaps matching TRBD1 (5 bases). CDR1 and CDR2 from the germline V gene are SEHNR and FQNEAQ (reference sequence). Trimming removed 5 bases at V and 9 bases at J, with 11 bases between. This CDR3 region has 12 residues. CDR3 DNA sequence: TGTGCCAGCAGCCCGACAGTTCCTGAGCAGTTCTTC. It codes for CASSPTVPEQFF.

The chain joins TRBV5-1 to TRBJ1-2; a weak D match, TRBD1 (5 bases). CDR3 length: 12 amino acids. Germline assignment: CDR1 SGHRS and CDR2 YFSETQ. The V and J ends lost 2 bases and 13 bases respectively, with 15 bases between them. CDR3 residues: CASSFIGPGGTF. The CDR3 region has the DNA TGCGCCAGCAGCTTTATAGGTCCGGGGGGCACCTTC.

The V gene is TRBV9, the J gene TRBJ1-1; D is possibly TRBD1 (6 bases). The CDR3 sequence is 15 residues long. V was clipped by 4 bases and J by 1 base, with 14 bases between them. CDR1 is SGDLS and CDR2 is YYNGEE in the germline V gene. Written as DNA, the CDR3 is TGTGCCAGCAGCCTAAACGGACAGCCGAACACTGAAGCTTTCTTT. Protein sequence: CASSLNGQPNTEAFF.

This clone has a handful of counts. V and J are TRBV3-1 (or the pseudogene TRBV3-2) and TRBJ1-6; D is uncertain. Germline assignment: CDR1 LGHDT and CDR2 YNNKEL (reference sequence). The CDR3 runs to 14 residues. V shed 0 bases and J shed 7 bases, with 7 bases lying between them. The CDR3 reads CASSQEAGNSPLHF. Written as DNA, the CDR3 is TGTGCCAGCAGCCAAGAGGCGGGGAATTCACCCCTCCACTTT.

This clone was counted a few times. The genes are TRBV30 and TRBJ1-2; no reliable D call. CDR3 length: 13 amino acids. Looked up from germline, CDR1 is GTSNPN and CDR2 is SVGIG (reference sequence). The V end lost 4 bases, the J end lost 4 bases, and 13 bases lay between the germline ends. The CDR3 region has the DNA TGTGCCTGGACTCCGGGAAGGCGCTATGGCTACACCTTC. Amino acids: CAWTPGRRYGYTF.

The chain couples TRBV5-1 to TRBJ2-5; perhaps TRBD1 as D (5 bases). Germline-derived CDR1 and CDR2 are SGHRS and YFSETQ. This CDR3 has 14 amino acids. V gave up 4 bases and J gave up 2 bases, with 12 bases separating them. The CDR3 DNA sequence: TGCGCCAGCAGCGGCCAGGGCACACAAGAGACCCAGTACTTC. Residues: CASSGQGTQETQYF.

Turning to this clone: The germline gene is not matched at one end of the junction; a read error may be the cause. This chain connects TRBV5-5 to TRBJ1-4; D possibly corresponds to TRBD1 (6 bases). Per germline, CDR1 SGHKS and CDR2 YYEKEE (reference sequence). CDR3 length equals 15 residues. This CDR3 reads CASSAVEGVVGGTLF. CDR3 sequence (DNA): TGTGCCAGCAGCGCTGTAGAGGGGGTTGTTGGAGGAACGCTTTTT.

V usage is TRBV19 and J usage is TRBJ2-1; 9 bases line up with TRBD1. The CDR3 has 14 residues. Germline CDR1 LNHDA, CDR2 SQIVND (reference sequence). J lost 5 bases, V lost 3 bases, and 2 bases had no gene match. The CDR3 nucleotides are TGTGCCAGTAGTATCCGGGACAGGGACAATGAGCAGTTCTTC. Protein product: CASSIRDRDNEQFF.

The chain is built from TRBV7-9 and TRBJ1-1; tentatively, D is TRBD1 (5 bases). V was shortened by 5 bases and J by 2 bases, with 18 bases between the two germline ends. The CDR3 runs to 16 residues. The germline V gene encodes CDR1 SEHNR and CDR2 FQNEAQ (reference sequence). CDR3 amino acids: CASSPQGTLSNTEAFF. CDR3 sequence (DNA): TGTGCCAGCAGCCCCCAGGGTACCCTGAGTAACACTGAAGCTTTCTTT.

V gene TRBV28 combines with J gene TRBJ1-5, with 8 bases identical to TRBD1. Per germline, CDR1 MDHEN and CDR2 SYDVKM. The CDR3 runs to 15 residues. Trimming removed 4 bases from V and 5 bases from J; junction bases left unmatched: 7. Written as DNA, the CDR3 is TGTGCCAGCAGTTCAGCGGCAGGGGGCCATCAGCCCCAGCATTTT. Translated, it gives CASSSAAGGHQPQHF.

The chain recombines TRBV25-1 with TRBJ1-2; 7 positions agree with TRBD1. The CDR3 loop spans 13 amino acids. Germline-derived CDR1 and CDR2 are MGHDK and SYGVNS. V shed 4 bases, J shed 2 bases, and the junction held 1 base outside the gene matches. The CDR3, as DNA: TGTGCCAGCAGTGCGGGACAGAACTATGGCTACACCTTC. Translation gives CASSAGQNYGYTF.